Sequencing of this T cell receptor beta chain was carried out in a study of cytomegalovirus exposure and HLA in healthy donors. Both 60 Vbeta primers and 13 Jbeta primers went into the PCR. TCRdb's table, derived via immunoSEQ multiplex PCR, lists solely in-frame clones and lacks some. There are 150,000 to 200,000 clones in the sample; roughly 80% occur only once, and 0.77% lies in the top ten. Study outcomes and limitations: The study had only CMV serostatus as immune exposure information. Being productive about 87% or about 30% of the time was typical of most TCR beta V segments in an earlier analysis. Later analysis identified about 18,000 TCR beta sequences associated with HLA alleles, using a false discovery rate threshold of 0.05. With later analysis, a missense DCLRE1C variant became linked to TCR beta V- and J-gene trimming.

This CDR3 region has 15 residues. V lost 2 bases and J lost 6; bases outside the gene matches: 7. Per the germline V gene, CDR1 is MDHEN and CDR2 is SYDVKM. Of note for this clone: Its target is not known.

This receptor was obtained from a woman under 30 in good health and CMV-seronegative. J is TRBJ2-3 and V is TRBV28, with TRBD2 matching 8 bases. What was sequenced was PBMCs. CDR3 region: CASSLPGRAGDTQYF. The CDR3 bases are TGTGCCAGCAGTTTACCCGGGAGGGCGGGGGATACGCAGTATTTT. Supplemented by reference TRBV28 and TRBJ2-3, the full variable domain reads DVKVTQSSRYLVKRTGEKVFLECVQDMDHENMFWYRQDPGLGLRLIYFSYDVKMKEKGDIPEGYSVSREKKERFSLILESASTNQTSMYLCASSLPGRAGDTQYFGPGTRLTVL.